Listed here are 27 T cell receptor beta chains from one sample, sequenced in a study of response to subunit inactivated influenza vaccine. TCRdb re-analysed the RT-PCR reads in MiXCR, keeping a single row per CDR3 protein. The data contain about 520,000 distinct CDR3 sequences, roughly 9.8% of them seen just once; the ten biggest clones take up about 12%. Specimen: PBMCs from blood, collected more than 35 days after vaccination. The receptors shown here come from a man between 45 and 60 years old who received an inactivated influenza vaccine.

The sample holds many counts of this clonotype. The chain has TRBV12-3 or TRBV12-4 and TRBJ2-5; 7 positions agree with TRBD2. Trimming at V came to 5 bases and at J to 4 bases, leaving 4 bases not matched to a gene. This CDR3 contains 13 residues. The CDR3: CASSSGERETQYF. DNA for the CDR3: TGTGCCAGCAGTAGCGGGGAGAGAGAGACCCAGTACTTC.

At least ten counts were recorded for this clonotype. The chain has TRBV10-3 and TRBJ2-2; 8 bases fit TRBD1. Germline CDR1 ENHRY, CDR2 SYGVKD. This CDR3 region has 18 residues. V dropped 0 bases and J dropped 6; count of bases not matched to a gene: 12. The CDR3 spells CAISESADRTGFPGELFF. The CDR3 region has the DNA TGTGCCATCAGTGAGTCGGCTGATCGGACAGGGTTTCCCGGGGAGCTGTTTTTT.

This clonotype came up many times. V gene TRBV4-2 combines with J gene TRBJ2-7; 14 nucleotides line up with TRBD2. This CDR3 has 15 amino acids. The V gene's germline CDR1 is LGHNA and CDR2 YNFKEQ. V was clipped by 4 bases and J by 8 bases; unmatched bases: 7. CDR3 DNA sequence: TGTGCCAGCAGCCCGCAGGGACTAGCGGGAGCGCAGCAGTACTTC. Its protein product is CASSPQGLAGAQQYF.

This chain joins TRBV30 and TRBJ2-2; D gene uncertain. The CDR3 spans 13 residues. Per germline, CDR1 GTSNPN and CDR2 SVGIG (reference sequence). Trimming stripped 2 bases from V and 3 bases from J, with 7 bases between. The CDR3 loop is CAWSKIYTGELFF. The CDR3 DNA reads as TGTGCCTGGAGTAAGATATACACCGGGGAGCTGTTTTTT.

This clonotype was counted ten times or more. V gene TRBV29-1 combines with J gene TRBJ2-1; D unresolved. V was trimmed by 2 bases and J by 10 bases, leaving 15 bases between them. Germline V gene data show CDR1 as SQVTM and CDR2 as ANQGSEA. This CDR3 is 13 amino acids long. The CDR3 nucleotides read TGCAGCGTTGAACAGACGGGTAGTAGGGAGCAGTTCTTC. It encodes CSVEQTGSREQFF.

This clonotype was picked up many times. CDR3 sequence (DNA): TGCAGTGCTAGGGGAGACAGCCCCTACGAGCAGTACTTC. Its translation is CSARGDSPYEQYF. The J gene is TRBJ2-7, the V gene TRBV20-1; perhaps D is TRBD1 or TRBD2 (5 bases each). The V gene lost 3 bases and the J gene lost 2 bases, with 11 bases spanning the gap. The CDR3 is made up of 13 amino acids. From germline, CDR1 is DFQATT and CDR2 SNEGSKA (reference sequence).

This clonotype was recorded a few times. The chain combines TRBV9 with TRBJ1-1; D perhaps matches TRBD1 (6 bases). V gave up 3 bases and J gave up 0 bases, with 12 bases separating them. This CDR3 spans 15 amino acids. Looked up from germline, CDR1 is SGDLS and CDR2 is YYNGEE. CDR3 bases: TGTGCCAGCAGCGAGACAGGCGATATGAACACTGAAGCTTTCTTT. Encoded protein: CASSETGDMNTEAFF.

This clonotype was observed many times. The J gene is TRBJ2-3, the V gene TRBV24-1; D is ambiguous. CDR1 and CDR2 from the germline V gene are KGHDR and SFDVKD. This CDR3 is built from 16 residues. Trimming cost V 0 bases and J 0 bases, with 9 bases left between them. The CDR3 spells CATSDLQTSSTDTQYF. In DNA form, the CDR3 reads TGTGCCACCAGTGATTTGCAAACGAGTAGCACAGATACGCAGTATTTT.

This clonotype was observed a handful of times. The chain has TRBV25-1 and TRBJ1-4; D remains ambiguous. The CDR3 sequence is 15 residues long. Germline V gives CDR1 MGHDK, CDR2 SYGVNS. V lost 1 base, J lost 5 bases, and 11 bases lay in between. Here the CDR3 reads CASSEFGQGNEKLFF. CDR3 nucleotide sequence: TGTGCCAGCAGTGAATTTGGGCAAGGGAATGAAAAACTGTTTTTT.

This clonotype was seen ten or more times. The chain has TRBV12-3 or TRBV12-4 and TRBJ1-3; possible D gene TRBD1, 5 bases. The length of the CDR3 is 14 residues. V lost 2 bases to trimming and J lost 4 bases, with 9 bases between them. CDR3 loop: CASSLKGSGNTIYF. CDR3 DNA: TGTGCCAGCAGTTTAAAGGGGTCAGGAAACACCATATATTTT.

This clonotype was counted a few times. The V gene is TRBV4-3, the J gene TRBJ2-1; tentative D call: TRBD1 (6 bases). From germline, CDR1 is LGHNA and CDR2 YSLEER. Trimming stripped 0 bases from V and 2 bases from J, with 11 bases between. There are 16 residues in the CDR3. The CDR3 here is CASSQDYRDTYNEQFF. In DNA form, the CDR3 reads TGCGCCAGCAGCCAAGATTACAGGGATACCTACAATGAGCAGTTCTTC.

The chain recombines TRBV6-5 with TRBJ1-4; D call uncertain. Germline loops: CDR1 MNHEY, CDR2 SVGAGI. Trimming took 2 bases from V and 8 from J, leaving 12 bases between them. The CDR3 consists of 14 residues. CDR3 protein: CASSYPAGGEKLFF. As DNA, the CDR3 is TGTGCCAGCAGTTACCCCGCGGGCGGGGAAAAACTGTTTTTT.

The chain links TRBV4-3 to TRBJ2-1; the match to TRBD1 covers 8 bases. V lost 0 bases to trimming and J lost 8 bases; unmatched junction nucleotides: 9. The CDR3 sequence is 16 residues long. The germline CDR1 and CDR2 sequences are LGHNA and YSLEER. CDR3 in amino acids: CASSQDRTGITYEQFF. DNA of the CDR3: TGCGCCAGCAGCCAAGATAGGACAGGGATTACCTATGAGCAGTTCTTC.

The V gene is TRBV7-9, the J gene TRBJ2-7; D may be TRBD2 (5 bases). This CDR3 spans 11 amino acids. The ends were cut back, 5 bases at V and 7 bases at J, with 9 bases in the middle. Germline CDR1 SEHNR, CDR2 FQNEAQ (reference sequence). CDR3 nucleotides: TGTGCCAGCAGCCCAACGGGAGAGCAGTACTTC. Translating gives CASSPTGEQYF.

This CDR3 is CASRNDKYGELFF. Here the CDR3 DNA reads TGTGCCAGCCGAAACGACAAATACGGGGAGCTGTTTTTT. The chain couples TRBV6-2 or TRBV6-3 to TRBJ2-2, with D hard to call. The germline gives CDR1 MNHEY, CDR2 SVGEGT. V dropped 8 bases and J dropped 7 bases, with 14 bases sitting between them. There are 13 residues in the CDR3.

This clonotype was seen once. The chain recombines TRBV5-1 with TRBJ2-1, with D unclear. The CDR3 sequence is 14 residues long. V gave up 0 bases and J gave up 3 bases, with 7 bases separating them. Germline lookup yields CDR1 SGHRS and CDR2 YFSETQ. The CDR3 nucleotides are TGCGCCAGCAGCTTGGCTCCAGACTACAATGAGCAGTTCTTC. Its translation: CASSLAPDYNEQFF.

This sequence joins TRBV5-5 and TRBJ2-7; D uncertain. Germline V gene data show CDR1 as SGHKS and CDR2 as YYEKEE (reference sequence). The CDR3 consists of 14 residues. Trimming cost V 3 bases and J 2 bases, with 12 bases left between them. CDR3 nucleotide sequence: TGTGCCAGCAGCTACCTCGGGCAGCCCTACGAGCAGTACTTC. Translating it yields CASSYLGQPYEQYF.

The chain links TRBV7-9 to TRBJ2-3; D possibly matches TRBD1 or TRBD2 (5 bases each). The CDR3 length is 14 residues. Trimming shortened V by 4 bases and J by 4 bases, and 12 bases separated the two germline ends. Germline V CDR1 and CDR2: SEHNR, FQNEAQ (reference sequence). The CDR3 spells CASSWQGVADTQYF. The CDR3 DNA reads TGTGCCAGCAGCTGGCAGGGAGTGGCAGATACGCAGTATTTT.

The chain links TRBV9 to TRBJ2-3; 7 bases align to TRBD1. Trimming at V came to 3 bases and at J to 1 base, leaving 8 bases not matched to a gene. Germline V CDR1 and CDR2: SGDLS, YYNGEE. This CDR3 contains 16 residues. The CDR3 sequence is CASSAEQGTRTDTQYF. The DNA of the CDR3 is TGTGCCAGCAGCGCGGAACAGGGGACCCGCACAGATACGCAGTATTTT.

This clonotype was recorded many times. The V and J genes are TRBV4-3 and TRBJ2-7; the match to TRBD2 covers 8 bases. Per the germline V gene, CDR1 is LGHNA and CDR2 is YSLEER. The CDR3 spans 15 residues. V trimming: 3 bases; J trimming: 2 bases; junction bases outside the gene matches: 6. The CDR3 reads CASSQLGGGTYEQYF. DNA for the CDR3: TGCGCCAGCAGCCAGTTAGGCGGGGGGACCTACGAGCAGTACTTC.

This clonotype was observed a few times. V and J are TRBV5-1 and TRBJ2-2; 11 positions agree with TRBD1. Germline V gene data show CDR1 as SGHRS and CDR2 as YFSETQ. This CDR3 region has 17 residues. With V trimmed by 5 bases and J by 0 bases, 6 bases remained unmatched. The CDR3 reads CASRSGQGDANTGELFF. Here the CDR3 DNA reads TGCGCCAGCAGGTCGGGACAGGGGGACGCGAACACCGGGGAGCTGTTTTTT.

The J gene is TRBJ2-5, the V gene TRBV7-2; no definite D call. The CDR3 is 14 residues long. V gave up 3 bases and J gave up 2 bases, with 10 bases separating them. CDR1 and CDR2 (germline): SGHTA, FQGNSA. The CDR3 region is CASSFQLNQETQYF. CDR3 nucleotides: TGTGCCAGCAGCTTCCAGCTTAATCAAGAGACCCAGTACTTC.

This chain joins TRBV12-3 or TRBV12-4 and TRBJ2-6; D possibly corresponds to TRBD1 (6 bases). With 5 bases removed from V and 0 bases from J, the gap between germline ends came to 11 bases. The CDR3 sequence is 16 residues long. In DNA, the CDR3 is TGTGCCAGCAGTCCCGGACAGCGCTCTGGGGCCAACGTCCTGACTTTC. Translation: CASSPGQRSGANVLTF.

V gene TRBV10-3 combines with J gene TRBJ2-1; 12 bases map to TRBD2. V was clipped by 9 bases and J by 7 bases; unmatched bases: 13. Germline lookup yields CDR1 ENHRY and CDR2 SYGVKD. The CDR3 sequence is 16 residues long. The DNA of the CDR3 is TGTGCCATGGGCCCCAAAATGACTAGCGGGAGAAATGAGCAGTTCTTC. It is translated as CAMGPKMTSGRNEQFF.

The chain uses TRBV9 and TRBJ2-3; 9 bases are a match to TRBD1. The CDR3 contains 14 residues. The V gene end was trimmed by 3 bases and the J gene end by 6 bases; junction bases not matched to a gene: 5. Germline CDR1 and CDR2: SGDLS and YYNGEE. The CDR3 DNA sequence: TGTGCCAGCAGCGAGGGACAGGGTTATGATACGCAGTATTTT. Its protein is CASSEGQGYDTQYF.

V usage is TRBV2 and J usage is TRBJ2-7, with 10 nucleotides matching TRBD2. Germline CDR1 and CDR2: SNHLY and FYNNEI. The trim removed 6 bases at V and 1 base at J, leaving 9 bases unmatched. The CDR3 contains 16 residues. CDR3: CASRVSGRTLSYEQYF. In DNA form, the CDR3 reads TGTGCCAGCAGAGTTAGCGGGAGGACGCTATCCTACGAGCAGTACTTC.

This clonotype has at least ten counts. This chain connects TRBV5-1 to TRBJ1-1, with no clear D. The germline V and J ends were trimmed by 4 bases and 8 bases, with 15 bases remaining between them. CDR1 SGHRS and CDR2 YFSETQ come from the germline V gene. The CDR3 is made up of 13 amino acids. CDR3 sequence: CASSPTAANEAFF. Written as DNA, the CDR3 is TGCGCCAGCAGCCCAACTGCCGCAAACGAAGCTTTCTTT.